This TCR beta chain was found in a study of T cells after posttransplantation cyclophosphamide (dated by TCRdb to 2015 to 2016). Study-wide context: Using TRB sequencing, the study followed how the T cell repertoire reconstituted after myeloablative bone marrow transplantation in which posttransplantation cyclophosphamide served as GVHD prophylaxis. Antigen receptor sequencing covered samples from 35 to 40 PTCy-treated patients and 16 of their related bone marrow donors. Public TRB sequences were queried against a database of over 3,600 sequences associated with responses to pathogens, tumor antigens, self-antigens and alloantigens. TRB sequencing was performed on blood from all 35 or so PTCy patients with 1-year posttransplant specimens. Up to 3 additional blood samples from 2 to 5.2 years after transplant were also TRB-sequenced in 3 patients, as was pretransplant blood from 4 patients. Because TRA and TRB clonality were tightly correlated in nine or ten samples, subsequent TCR analyses were focused on TRB only. General findings and caveats noted by the study authors: The TRB repertoires of T cells infiltrating skin or GI tract showed only limited overlap with the TRB repertoires of T cells in blood. Donor-recipient similarity was low at 1-2 months but increased during the first year, and donor CD8+ memory clones often dominated later blood repertoires. Across the roughly 40 patients, TRB clonality was highly associated with recipient CMV seropositivity and CMV reactivation, and diversity with PTCy was similar to that in the CNI/methotrexate controls.

On this clone itself: It lacks a known antigen. The record has no base qualities; no much larger clone is one base away.

The PTCy-treated patients were enrolled in a prospective multi-institutional clinical trial. Peripheral blood and bone marrow mononuclear cells were isolated by Ficoll-Hypaque density centrifugation and cryopreserved. The CDR3 has 15 amino acids, counting the end cysteine and phenylalanine. Kept here is only the CDR3 DNA, which spans 45 bases and is read in frame from base 1. V and J lose 0 bases and 1 base, and a span of 12 bases separates them. The germline V gene (reference sequence) specifies GTSNPN as CDR1 and SVGIG as CDR2. Genomic DNA was used for TRB sequencing, which was performed with the immunoSEQ assay at survey resolution or with the hsTCRB kit. Under the source paper's analysis protocol: The immunoSEQ software handled the initial read processing, while the LymphoSeq R package was used for the repertoire analyses. Clonality was computed as 1 minus normalized Shannon entropy, and a Gini coefficient was also calculated for each TRB dataset. Phenotypes of unsorted samples were inferred by mapping TRB sequences from sorted subsets of the recipient or donor onto unsorted samples of the same recipient. TCRdb's version of the immuneACCESS table is confined to in-frame rearrangements and falls short of the full clone set. An unresolved V gene accounts for under half of the shortfall where checked; the remainder is of unknown origin. V and J calls plus clone size are reproduced from that table; the DNA served to infer D and trimming. This sample holds 20,000 to 30,000 clones; 86% were observed only once. The ten largest clones capture roughly 6.2% of the sample.

This receptor was obtained from a woman between 55 and 75 years old with a blood cancer, CMV-positive, and with a related stem cell donor. Sequencing input: PBMCs. Recombination linked TRBV30 to TRBJ1-2, with the D gene call left open. At the DNA level, the sequence is TGTGCCTGGAGTGTGCTCCGGAGAATTAACTATGGCTACACCTTC. Its translation reads: CAWSVLRRINYGYTF.